This TCR beta chain was recorded in a study of cytomegalovirus exposure and HLA in healthy donors. Study conclusions and caveats: For TCR beta chains, V- and J-gene trimming was later linked to a missense DCLRE1C variant. A list of 150 or so TCR beta chains associated with cytomegalovirus was given.

This clone was observed once. Its target is unknown. The CDR3 loop spans 13 amino acids. CDR1 and CDR2 from the germline V gene are KGHSH and LQKENI. V shed 3 bases and J shed 5 bases, with 8 bases lying between them. PCR employed 60 Vbeta and 13 Jbeta primers. The table came from immunoSEQ multiplex PCR; TCRdb's copy has only in-frame clones and leaves some out. The sample consists of 120,000 to 150,000 clones, around 85% of them appearing once. The chain has TRBV18 and TRBJ2-1; a possible D gene is TRBD1 (6 bases). The specimen sequenced was PBMCs. This receptor was taken from a woman under 40 in good health and CMV-seronegative. In DNA form, the CDR3 reads TGTGCCAGCTCACCCAGACAGGACAATGAGCAGTTCTTC. This translates into CASSPRQDNEQFF.